The 22 T cell receptor beta chains presented below share a single source sample, sequenced in a study of T-cell reconstitution after alpha-beta-depleted transplantation in children. The authors prepared the TCRbeta library with unique molecular identifiers. TCRdb re-analysed the PCR reads in MiXCR, keeping a single row per CDR3 protein. The sample has approximately 240,000 distinct CDR3 sequences, about 8.8% seen once. The sequencing here drew on PBMCs from the stem cell graft donor, taken from the stem cell graft. The origin of the receptors is a human donor who donated a stem cell graft to a child with SCID.

On this clonotype: A much bigger clone sits one base away, suggesting this may be a read error. The V and J genes are TRBV19 and TRBJ2-2; D possibly matches TRBD1 or TRBD2 (5 bases each). V gave up 5 bases and J gave up 9 bases, with 16 bases separating them. CDR1 is LNHDA and CDR2 is SQIVND in the germline V gene (reference sequence). The CDR3 has 14 amino acids. DNA of the CDR3: TGTGCCAGTAGTGAGGGGAGTTTCGCCTGGGAGCTGTTTTTT. This translates into CASSEGSFAWELFF. The full variable domain, rest sourced from reference TRBV19 and TRBJ2-2, is DGGITQSPKYLFRKEGQNVTLSCEQNLNHDAMYWYRQDPGQGLRLIYYSQIVNDFQKGDIAEGYSVSREKKESFPLTVTSAQKNPTAFYLCASSEGSFAWELFFGEGSRLTVL.

This clonotype was observed at least ten times. CDR3 loop: CASSQDRWGDTEAFF. DNA of the CDR3: TGCGCCAGCAGCCAAGATAGATGGGGGGACACTGAAGCTTTCTTT. The chain recombines TRBV4-3 with TRBJ1-1; D is perhaps TRBD1 (5 bases). Trimming shortened V by 0 bases and J by 3 bases, and 11 bases separated the two germline ends. The length of the CDR3 is 15 residues. The germline CDR1 and CDR2 sequences are LGHNA and YSLEER.

This clonotype was found a few times. The chain recombines TRBV19 with TRBJ2-1; 12 nucleotides align to TRBD2. The germline CDR1 and CDR2 sequences are LNHDA and SQIVND (reference sequence). CDR3 length: 18 amino acids. With V trimmed by 3 bases and J by 4 bases, 10 bases remained unmatched. The CDR3 region is CASSIGLAGGPRYNEQFF. The DNA for the CDR3 is TGTGCCAGTAGTATTGGTCTAGCGGGGGGGCCAAGGTACAATGAGCAGTTCTTC.

This clonotype was seen a handful of times. J is TRBJ1-5 and V is TRBV30; tentatively, D is TRBD1 (5 bases). V was clipped by 3 bases and J by 2 bases, with 8 bases between them. This CDR3 region has 13 residues. Looked up from germline, CDR1 is GTSNPN and CDR2 is SVGIG (reference sequence). As DNA, the CDR3 is TGTGCCTGGAGCCAGGGAGGCAATCAGCCCCAGCATTTT. Encoded protein: CAWSQGGNQPQHF.

This clonotype turned up a few times. The chain joins TRBV7-9 to TRBJ2-5; TRBD1 aligns across 7 bases. Germline CDR1 and CDR2: SEHNR and FQNEAQ (reference sequence). The CDR3 has 15 residues. The ends lost 5 bases at V and 3 bases at J; junction bases unmatched: 9. For the CDR3, the DNA is TGTGCCAGCAGCACCCTGACAGGGAATGAAGAGACCCAGTACTTC. Its translation is CASSTLTGNEETQYF.

This clonotype has a count of ten or more. This chain uses TRBV12-3 or TRBV12-4 with TRBJ1-2, with TRBD1 matching over 7 bases. The CDR3 spans 13 residues. The V segment lost 2 bases and the J segment 8 bases; nucleotides outside the gene matches: 5. The CDR3 DNA reads TGTGCCAGCAGTTTATCAGGGGGTGGCGGCTACACCTTC. It specifies CASSLSGGGGYTF.

This clonotype was detected many times. The chain carries TRBV7-6 and TRBJ1-2, with TRBD1 matching over 8 bases. This CDR3 region has 15 residues. J gave up 4 bases and V 5 bases, and 9 bases lay outside the gene matches. Germline V lookup: CDR1 SGHVS, CDR2 FNYEAQ. The CDR3 DNA is TGTGCCAGCAGCCTCGGACAGGGCGGGGGCTATGGCTACACCTTC. As protein: CASSLGQGGGYGYTF.

This clonotype has just a few counts. This may arise from a read error, as a much more abundant clone is one base away. This chain links TRBV20-1 with TRBJ2-7; 7 nucleotides agree with TRBD1. This CDR3 contains 16 residues. Looked up from germline, CDR1 is DFQATT and CDR2 is SNEGSKA (reference sequence). This chain's CDR3 is CCARDPGAGGDYEQYF. In nucleotides, the CDR3 is TGCTGTGCTAGAGATCCAGGGGCAGGGGGAGATTACGAGCAGTACTTC.

The V and J genes are TRBV5-1 and TRBJ2-1, with D possibly being TRBD1 or TRBD2 (5 bases each). Between the trimmed V and J ends, which lost 4 bases and 8 bases, there was a span of 10 bases. This CDR3 spans 12 amino acids. The germline CDR1 and CDR2 sequences are SGHRS and YFSETQ. The CDR3 DNA is TGCGCCAGCAGCACAAGGGGAGATGAGCAGTTCTTC. Its protein is CASSTRGDEQFF.

This clonotype was observed at least ten times. The genes are TRBV5-1 and TRBJ1-1; maybe TRBD1 (6 bases). The CDR3 contains 14 residues. V was cut by 4 bases and J by 7 bases, with 17 bases left in between. Germline loops: CDR1 SGHRS, CDR2 YFSETQ. The CDR3 DNA reads as TGCGCCAGCAGCCCCCAGGGGAATGACGATGAAGCTTTCTTT. It encodes CASSPQGNDDEAFF.

This clonotype was seen repeatedly, ten times or more. The chain recombines TRBV3-1 with TRBJ2-5; the D gene is possibly TRBD2 (5 bases). Trimming left V 0 bases short and J 5 bases short, with 7 bases between. Germline CDR1 reads LGHDT; CDR2 reads YNNKEL (reference sequence). This CDR3 contains 13 residues. This CDR3 reads CASSQDGGETQYF. Here the CDR3 DNA reads TGTGCCAGCAGCCAAGATGGCGGGGAGACCCAGTACTTC.

At least ten counts were recorded for this clonotype. This chain joins TRBV4-1 and TRBJ1-1, with 7 positions matching TRBD1. J gave up 6 bases and V 0 bases, and 13 bases lay outside the gene matches. The germline gives CDR1 MGHRA, CDR2 YSYEKL. The CDR3 has 17 amino acids. Here the CDR3 reads CASSQEARGTRGPEAFF. Here the CDR3 DNA reads TGCGCCAGCAGCCAAGAAGCCAGGGGGACGCGGGGACCTGAAGCTTTCTTT.

The V gene is TRBV19, the J gene TRBJ2-6; D is unresolved. Trimming removed 6 bases at V and 3 bases at J, with 9 bases between. This CDR3 has 14 amino acids. CDR1 and CDR2 (germline): LNHDA, SQIVND (reference sequence). CDR3 in DNA: TGTGCCAGTAGGGTTGAGTATGGGGCCAACGTCCTGACTTTC. Its translation: CASRVEYGANVLTF.

In this sample, this clonotype turned up many times. J is TRBJ2-5 and V is TRBV12-3 or TRBV12-4; 11 bases align to TRBD2. J was trimmed by 1 base and V by 6 bases; bases with no gene match: 4. The CDR3 runs to 15 residues. DNA of the CDR3: TGTGCCAGCAGACAGACTAGCGGGGCCCAAGAGACCCAGTACTTC. As protein: CASRQTSGAQETQYF.

The table lists this clonotype with many counts. The chain combines TRBV3-1 with TRBJ2-5; perhaps TRBD2 as D (5 bases). Germline CDR1 LGHDT, CDR2 YNNKEL (reference sequence). The CDR3 contains 16 residues. Between the trimmed V and J ends, which lost 4 bases and 0 bases, there was a span of 15 bases. The CDR3 here is CASSPGGRSYQETQYF. The CDR3 nucleotides read TGTGCCAGCAGCCCCGGCGGGCGGTCGTACCAAGAGACCCAGTACTTC.

This clonotype was detected many times. This rearrangement joins TRBV5-1 to TRBJ1-5, with D uncertain. Germline CDR1 reads SGHRS; CDR2 reads YFSETQ. The CDR3 sequence is 14 residues long. Trimming shortened V by 0 bases and J by 9 bases, and 13 bases separated the two germline ends. The CDR3 loop is CASSLDPGVGPQHF. The CDR3 coding sequence is TGCGCCAGCAGCTTGGATCCTGGGGTGGGGCCCCAGCATTTT.

This clonotype was counted ten times or more. V usage is TRBV5-1 and J usage is TRBJ2-1, with TRBD2 matching over 10 bases. Germline V gene sequence: CDR1 SGHRS, CDR2 YFSETQ. This CDR3 contains 16 residues. After removal of 3 bases from V and 10 bases from J, the junction contained 13 bases not matched to a gene. CDR3 in DNA: TGCGCCAGCAGCTGGGTAGAGCGGGGGGGTTTCTACGAGCAGTTCTTC. Translated, it gives CASSWVERGGFYEQFF.

J is TRBJ1-5 and V is TRBV3-1; D is undetermined. Trimming shortened V by 8 bases and J by 0 bases, and 20 bases separated the two germline ends. Germline V gives CDR1 LGHDT, CDR2 YNNKEL (reference sequence). The CDR3 is 17 amino acids. CDR3 protein: CASCSAPWPYSNQPQHF. CDR3 bases: TGTGCCAGCTGTTCTGCCCCTTGGCCCTATAGCAATCAGCCCCAGCATTTT.

As to this clonotype: The junction does not match germline at one end; this may be a read error. The J gene is TRBJ1-2, the V gene TRBV2; TRBD1 might be the D (5 bases). Germline CDR1 SNHLY, CDR2 FYNNEI. The CDR3 runs to 11 residues. CDR3 sequence (DNA): TGTGCCAGCAGTGAAGGGGGCGCGTGCCACTTC. As protein: CASSEGGACHF. Full variable domain (rest looked up from reference TRBV2 and TRBJ1-2): EPEVTQTPSHQVTQMGQEVILRCVPISNHLYFYWYRQILGQKVEFLVSFYNNEISEKSEIFDDQFSVERPDGSNFTLKIRSTKLEDSAMYFCASSEGGACHFGSGTRLTVV.

This clonotype showed up many times. The chain joins TRBV27 to TRBJ2-7; 10 bases agree with TRBD1. The CDR3 contains 14 residues. The germline V gene has CDR1 MNHEY and CDR2 SMNVEV (reference sequence). V gave up 2 bases and J gave up 3 bases; unmatched junction bases: 1. The CDR3 loop reads CASSLGTGVYEQYF. The CDR3 DNA is TGTGCCAGCAGTTTAGGGACAGGGGTCTACGAGCAGTACTTC.

There are many counts of this clonotype. V gene TRBV18 combines with J gene TRBJ1-5; 8 nucleotides line up with TRBD1. The CDR3 covers 17 residues. From germline, CDR1 is KGHSH and CDR2 LQKENI. J lost 2 bases, V lost 3 bases, and 9 bases had no gene match. The CDR3 loop is CASSPARMDRGNQPQHF. The DNA for the CDR3 is TGTGCCAGCTCACCCGCCCGGATGGACAGGGGCAATCAGCCCCAGCATTTT. The variable domain in full, with the rest retrieved from reference TRBV18 and TRBJ1-5, is NAGVMQNPRHLVRRRGQEARLRCSPMKGHSHVYWYRQLPEEGLKFMVYLQKENIIDESGMPKERFSAEFPKEGPSILRIQQVVRGDSAAYFCASSPARMDRGNQPQHFGDGTRLSIL.

DNA for the CDR3: TGTGCCAGCAGCTTGCTAGGAGCCGGGCAGCCCCAGCATTTT. It yields the protein CASSLLGAGQPQHF. This chain joins TRBV28 and TRBJ1-5, with unresolved D. Germline loops: CDR1 MDHEN, CDR2 SYDVKM. Trimming left V 6 bases short and J 7 bases short, with 16 bases between. The CDR3 contains 14 residues.